The 2 T cell receptor beta chains listed next were all sequenced from one sample in a study of CD8 T cells in Susac syndrome. Reverse transcription of about 0.45 to 1 ug RNA was performed with random hexamers. TCRdb reprocessed the immunoSEQ multiplex PCR reads via MiXCR and lists one record per CDR3 protein. The sample has some 150,000 distinct CDR3 sequences, roughly 95% seen once. The source material was CD4+ T cells from PBMCs. These receptors were obtained from a human donor with Susac syndrome.

This clonotype appeared once. The chain has TRBV24-1 and TRBJ2-3; D ambiguous. V was cut by 3 bases and J by 6 bases, with 12 bases left in between. The CDR3 runs to 14 residues. Germline CDR1 reads KGHDR; CDR2 reads SFDVKD. This CDR3 is CATSDPSAADTQYF. For the CDR3, the DNA is TGTGCCACCAGTGATCCGTCCGCCGCGGATACGCAGTATTTT.

This chain uses TRBV29-1 with TRBJ1-1; D is perhaps TRBD1 (5 bases). Per germline, CDR1 SQVTM and CDR2 ANQGSEA. Between the trimmed V and J ends, which lost 7 bases and 1 base, there was a span of 10 bases. The CDR3 runs 12 residues. CDR3 sequence reads: CSAGHWNTEAFF. In DNA form, the CDR3 reads TGCAGCGCCGGACATTGGAACACTGAAGCTTTCTTT.